Listed below are T cell receptor beta chains from one sample, sequenced in a study of blood T cell repertoires in COVID-19. Libraries were prepared by immunoSEQ multiplex PCR; TCRdb keeps only in-frame clonotypes and omits some of them. The table has approximately 250,000 clones, roughly 86% seen once. The sample taken for sequencing was peripheral blood. Every receptor here comes from a middle-aged man with active or convalescent COVID-19. CDR3s include the opening cysteine and the closing phenylalanine or tryptophan. D genes are given only for firm matches. Rows give clone size only sometimes, using once, few, many, or a class for an expanded clone.

TRBD2,TRBV3-1/TRBV3-2,TRBJ2-2,.,TGTGCCAGCAGCCATGAACTAGCGGGGGGCCGCCCGGGCACCGGGGAGCTGTTTTTT,CASSHELAGGRPGTGELFF
TRBD1,TRBV7-9,TRBJ2-7,.,TGTGCCAGCAGCTTAGAGGGGGCGAAAGCCTACGAGCAGTACTTC,CASSLEGAKAYEQYF
.,TRBV7-6,TRBJ2-1,few,TGTGCCAGCAGCTCAGTAGAGGCGGGGATCTACAATGAGCAGTTCTTC,CASSSVEAGIYNEQFF
.,TRBV2,TRBJ2-5,once,TGTGCCAGCAGTTACGATAGGGGGGAGACCCAGTACTTC,CASSYDRGETQYF
.,TRBV21-1,TRBJ1-5,.,TGTGCCAGCAGCAAATTGGGGACAGATAGCAATCAGCCCCAGCATTTT,CASSKLGTDSNQPQHF
TRBD1,TRBV7-9,TRBJ1-6,.,TGTGCCAGCAGCTCCAGACAGGGGGACTCACCCCTCCACTTT,CASSSRQGDSPLHF
.,TRBV2,TRBJ1-1,.,TGTGCCGGACGCCTCGATGGGGCGGTGGGGACTGAAGCTTTCTTT,CAGRLDGAVGTEAFF
.,TRBV28,TRBJ1-4,.,TGTGCCAGCAGTTCCCCAGGGGCTTTGAGTGAAAAACTGTTTTTT,CASSSPGALSEKLFF
TRBD1,TRBV7-9,TRBJ1-1,few,TGTGCCAGCAGCCCCCCGACAGGGGCCCCCACTGAAGCTTTCTTT,CASSPPTGAPTEAFF
TRBD2,TRBV29-1,TRBJ2-5,.,TGCAGCGTTGAGGGGACTAGCCCGACCCAGTACTTC,CSVEGTSPTQYF
.,TRBV10-1,TRBJ1-6,.,TGCGCCAGCAACGCCTCCCGGGACTGTTTCAGCTCCTATAATTCACCCCTCCACTTT,CASNASRDCFSSYNSPLHF
.,TRBV19,TRBJ2-1,.,TGTGCCAGTAGTATGGTAACACCAATGAGGCACAATGAGCAGTTCTTC,CASSMVTPMRHNEQFF
TRBD1,TRBV5-1,TRBJ1-1,.,TGCGCCAGCAGCCAGCGGGACAGGGGGTGGTTCGGAGATGCTTTCTTT,CASSQRDRGWFGDAFF